The rows below give T cell receptor beta chains drawn from one sample of a study of vaccination and CD4 T cells after COVID-19. TCRdb itself ran the PCR reads through MiXCR, one entry per CDR3 protein. The repertoire holds 15,000 or so distinct CDR3 sequences, with 25% to 30% as singletons. Their target antigens are unknown. Material for sequencing was cultured CD4+ T cells from blood. Receptors were obtained from a human donor with COVID-19. Each CDR3 is given with its conserved first and last residue. Fields, in order: clone size, V gene, CDR3 length, J gene, D gene, CDR3 DNA, CDR3 protein. The D gene is left open where the match is weak. Size values are once, few and many counts, or a class for expanded clones, and some rows have none.

NA	TRBV27	15	TRBJ2-7	TRBD1	TGTGCCAGCAGTTTGCAGGGACAGGGCTCCTACGAGCAGTACTTC	CASSLQGQGSYEQYF
NA	TRBV20-1	15	TRBJ2-2	NA	TGCAGTGCTAGATCGAGCGCCGCGAACACCGGGGAGCTGTTTTTT	CSARSSAANTGELFF
NA	TRBV30	14	TRBJ1-5	NA	TGTGCCTGGAGTTTGGGGGGTGGCAATCAGCCCCAGCATTTT	CAWSLGGGNQPQHF
NA	TRBV5-6	19	TRBJ1-1	NA	TGTGCCAGCAGCTTGTGGTCTTACGGGAGGTCAGTTTGGAACACTGAAGCTTTCTTT	CASSLWSYGRSVWNTEAFF
few	TRBV19	16	TRBJ1-4	TRBD1	TGTGCCAGTAGTATAGGAAGACAGGGCATAGGCGAAAAACTGTTTTTT	CASSIGRQGIGEKLFF
medium-sized	TRBV2	13	TRBJ1-2	NA	TGTGCCAGCAGTCCGACAAAGTTCGATGGCTACACCTTC	CASSPTKFDGYTF
few	TRBV11-3	14	TRBJ2-3	TRBD2	TGTGCCGTATCACTAGCGGGGGGGACTAATGCGCAGTATTTT	CAVSLAGGTNAQYF
NA	TRBV7-9	15	TRBJ2-2	TRBD1	TGTGCCAGCAGCTTAAGACAGGGGAACACCGGGGAGCTGTTTTTT	CASSLRQGNTGELFF
few	TRBV20-1	12	TRBJ1-1	NA	TGCAGTGCTAGAGTTGGGGGCTCTGAAGCTTTCTTT	CSARVGGSEAFF
few	TRBV7-3	18	TRBJ2-2	TRBD2	TGTGCCAGCAGCTTATTTCCAGCGGGGGGTTCGAACACCGGGGAGCTGTTTTTT	CASSLFPAGGSNTGELFF
few	TRBV10-3	16	TRBJ2-2	TRBD2	TGTGCCACGGACGGTGGTAGCGGGCGTTACACCGGGGAGCTGTTTTTT	CATDGGSGRYTGELFF
NA	TRBV30	18	TRBJ2-7	TRBD2	TGTGCCTGGAGTGTACGGGACTACCCTCCTATAAGCTCCTACGAGCAGTACTTC	CAWSVRDYPPISSYEQYF
few	TRBV11-3	14	TRBJ1-1	NA	TGTGCCACTCAACCGACCTCCGTGAACACTGAAGCTTTCTTT	CATQPTSVNTEAFF
few	TRBV28	15	TRBJ1-2	TRBD1	TGTGCCAGCACCATCGGGACAGGAGTTAACTATGGCTACACCTTC	CASTIGTGVNYGYTF
few	TRBV21-1	18	TRBJ2-7	NA	TGTGCCAGCAGCAAATTGGGCTGGAGGGGGGGCCCAACCTACGAGCAGTACTTC	CASSKLGWRGGPTYEQYF
NA	TRBV10-3	15	TRBJ2-3	TRBD2	TGTGCCACCGATATGGGGAGCGGGGGATCAGATACGCAGTATTTT	CATDMGSGGSDTQYF
NA	TRBV19	15	TRBJ2-1	NA	TGTGCCAGTAGTATAAGTAAGGGGCCCTACAATGAGCAGTTCTTC	CASSISKGPYNEQFF
NA	TRBV10-3	15	TRBJ2-3	TRBD2	TGTGCCATCGGCGCGCGGGGGGGACGCGAAGATACGCAGTATTTT	CAIGARGGREDTQYF
NA	TRBV2	15	TRBJ2-3	NA	TGTGCCAGCTCCGGGACCCCCGAGCCCACAGATACGCAGTATTTT	CASSGTPEPTDTQYF
NA	TRBV7-2	13	TRBJ2-5	NA	TGTGCCAGCACCGTAGCAAGCCAAGAGACCCAGTACTTC	CASTVASQETQYF
NA	TRBV20-1	18	TRBJ2-7	TRBD2	TGCAGTGCTAGAGTCCCTGGGACTAGCGGGTTACGGGGCTACGAGCAGTACTTC	CSARVPGTSGLRGYEQYF
NA	TRBV2	13	TRBJ1-2	NA	TGTGCCAGCAGTGTAGGCAGGGAGGATGGCTACACCTTC	CASSVGREDGYTF
NA	TRBV10-3	14	TRBJ1-5	NA	TGTGCCATCAGTGAGGGCAGGGTTGATCAGCCCCAGCATTTT	CAISEGRVDQPQHF
NA	TRBV6-4	13	TRBJ1-1	NA	TGTGCCAGCAGTGCGGGATTCGACACTGAAGCTTTCTTT	CASSAGFDTEAFF
once	TRBV4-3	16	TRBJ1-2	NA	TGCGCCAGCAGCCAACTTGAATTCGGGTATAACTATGGCTACACCTTC	CASSQLEFGYNYGYTF
NA	TRBV5-1	15	TRBJ1-2	NA	TGCGCCAGCAGCTTTGTCCTGCCCGGGGTTAATGGCTACACCTTC	CASSFVLPGVNGYTF
NA	TRBV15	12	TRBJ2-1	NA	TGTGCCACCAGCAGAGAGACTATTAATGTTCTCTTC	CATSRETINVLF
few	TRBV10-3	17	TRBJ2-7	NA	TGTGCCATCAGTGAGTCGACGGTGGGACCCAGCTCCTACGAGCAGTACTTC	CAISESTVGPSSYEQYF
few	TRBV6-1	13	TRBJ2-7	TRBD2	TGTGCCAGCAGTACTAGCGGGGGAATAGGGCAGTACTTC	CASSTSGGIGQYF
few	TRBV20-1	14	TRBJ1-2	NA	TGCAGTGCTAGAGGAATAGGGATTGGTAATGGCTACACCTTC	CSARGIGIGNGYTF